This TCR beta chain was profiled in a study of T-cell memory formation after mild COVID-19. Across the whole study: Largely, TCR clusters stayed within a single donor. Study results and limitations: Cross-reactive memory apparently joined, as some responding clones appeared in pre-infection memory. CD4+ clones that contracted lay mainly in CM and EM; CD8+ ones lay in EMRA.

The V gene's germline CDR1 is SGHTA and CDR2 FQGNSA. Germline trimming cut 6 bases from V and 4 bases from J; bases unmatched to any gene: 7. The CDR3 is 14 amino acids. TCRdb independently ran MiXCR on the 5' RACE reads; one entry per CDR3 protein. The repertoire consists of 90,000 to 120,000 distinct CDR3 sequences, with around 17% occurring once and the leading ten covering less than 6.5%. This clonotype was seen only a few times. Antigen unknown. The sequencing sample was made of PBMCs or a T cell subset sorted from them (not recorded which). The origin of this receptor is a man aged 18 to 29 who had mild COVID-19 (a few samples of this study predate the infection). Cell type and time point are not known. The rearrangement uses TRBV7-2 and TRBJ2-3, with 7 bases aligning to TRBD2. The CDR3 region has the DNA TGTGCCAGCAGACCGAGCGGGGCCCCAGATACGCAGTATTTT. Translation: CASRPSGAPDTQYF.